This T cell receptor (beta chain) was identified in a study of cytomegalovirus exposure and HLA in healthy donors. The PCR used 60 Vbeta and 13 Jbeta primers. Repertoires were generated with immunoSEQ multiplex PCR, while TCRdb's copy carries only in-frame clones and drops some. The sample lists 170,000 or so clones, around 77% occurring once. This CDR3 has 15 residues. V trimming: 2 bases; J trimming: 9 bases; junction bases outside the gene matches: 10. The germline gives CDR1 LGHNA, CDR2 YNFKEQ. This clonotype originated in a man in his 60s in good health and CMV-seronegative. The sequenced sample was PBMCs. The genes are TRBV4-2 and TRBJ2-1; 7 bases fit TRBD1. DNA for the CDR3: TGTGCCAGCAGCCAACACAGGGGAGTAGGAGTTGAGCAGTTCTTC. As protein: CASSQHRGVGVEQFF.